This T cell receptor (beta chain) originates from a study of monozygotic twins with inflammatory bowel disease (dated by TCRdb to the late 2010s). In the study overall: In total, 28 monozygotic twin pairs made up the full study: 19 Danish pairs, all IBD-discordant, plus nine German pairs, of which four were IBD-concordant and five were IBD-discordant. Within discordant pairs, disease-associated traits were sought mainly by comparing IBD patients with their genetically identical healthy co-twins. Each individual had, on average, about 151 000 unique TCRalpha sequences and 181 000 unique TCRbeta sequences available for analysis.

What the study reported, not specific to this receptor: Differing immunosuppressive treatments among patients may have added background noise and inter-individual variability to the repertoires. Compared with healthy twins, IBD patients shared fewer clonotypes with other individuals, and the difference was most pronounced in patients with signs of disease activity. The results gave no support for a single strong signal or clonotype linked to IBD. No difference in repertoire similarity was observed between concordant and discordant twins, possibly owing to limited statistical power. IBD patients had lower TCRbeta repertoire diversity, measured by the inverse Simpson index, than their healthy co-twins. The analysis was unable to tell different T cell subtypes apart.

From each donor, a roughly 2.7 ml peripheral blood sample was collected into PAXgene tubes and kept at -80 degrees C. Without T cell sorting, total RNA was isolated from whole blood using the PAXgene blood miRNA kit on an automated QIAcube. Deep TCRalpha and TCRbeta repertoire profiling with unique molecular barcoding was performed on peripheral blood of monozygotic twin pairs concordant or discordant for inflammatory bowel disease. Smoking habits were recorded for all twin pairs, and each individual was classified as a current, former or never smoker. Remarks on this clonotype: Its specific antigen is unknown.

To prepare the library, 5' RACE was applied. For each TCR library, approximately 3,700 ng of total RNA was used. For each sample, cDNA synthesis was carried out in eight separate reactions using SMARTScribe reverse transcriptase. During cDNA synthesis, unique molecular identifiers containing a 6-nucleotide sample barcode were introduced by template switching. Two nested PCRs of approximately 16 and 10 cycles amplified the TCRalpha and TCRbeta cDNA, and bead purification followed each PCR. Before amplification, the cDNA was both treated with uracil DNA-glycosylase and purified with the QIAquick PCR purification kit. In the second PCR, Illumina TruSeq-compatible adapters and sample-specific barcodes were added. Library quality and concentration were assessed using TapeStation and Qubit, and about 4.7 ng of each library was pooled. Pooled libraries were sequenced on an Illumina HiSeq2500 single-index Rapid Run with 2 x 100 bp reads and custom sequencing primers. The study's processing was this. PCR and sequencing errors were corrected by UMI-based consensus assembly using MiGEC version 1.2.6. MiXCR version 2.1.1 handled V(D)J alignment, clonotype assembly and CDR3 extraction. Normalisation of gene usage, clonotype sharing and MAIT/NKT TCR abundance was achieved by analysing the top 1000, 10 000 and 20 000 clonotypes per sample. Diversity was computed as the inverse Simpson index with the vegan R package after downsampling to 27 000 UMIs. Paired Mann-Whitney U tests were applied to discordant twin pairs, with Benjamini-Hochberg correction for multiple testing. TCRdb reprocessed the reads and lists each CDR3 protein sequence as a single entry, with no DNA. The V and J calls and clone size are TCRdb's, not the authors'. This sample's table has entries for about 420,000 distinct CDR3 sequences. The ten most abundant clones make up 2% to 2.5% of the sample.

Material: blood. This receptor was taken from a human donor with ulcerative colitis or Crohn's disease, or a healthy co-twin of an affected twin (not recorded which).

The CDR3 corresponds to CASSLTGGPYEQYF. This chain is built from TRBV6-1 and TRBJ2-7; TCRdb returns TRBD1, unconfirmable since there is no DNA. Sequences MNHNS (CDR1) and SASEGT (CDR2) are obtained from the germline V gene. Inclusive of the bounding cysteine and phenylalanine, the CDR3 is 14 residues long. Only the protein is available.